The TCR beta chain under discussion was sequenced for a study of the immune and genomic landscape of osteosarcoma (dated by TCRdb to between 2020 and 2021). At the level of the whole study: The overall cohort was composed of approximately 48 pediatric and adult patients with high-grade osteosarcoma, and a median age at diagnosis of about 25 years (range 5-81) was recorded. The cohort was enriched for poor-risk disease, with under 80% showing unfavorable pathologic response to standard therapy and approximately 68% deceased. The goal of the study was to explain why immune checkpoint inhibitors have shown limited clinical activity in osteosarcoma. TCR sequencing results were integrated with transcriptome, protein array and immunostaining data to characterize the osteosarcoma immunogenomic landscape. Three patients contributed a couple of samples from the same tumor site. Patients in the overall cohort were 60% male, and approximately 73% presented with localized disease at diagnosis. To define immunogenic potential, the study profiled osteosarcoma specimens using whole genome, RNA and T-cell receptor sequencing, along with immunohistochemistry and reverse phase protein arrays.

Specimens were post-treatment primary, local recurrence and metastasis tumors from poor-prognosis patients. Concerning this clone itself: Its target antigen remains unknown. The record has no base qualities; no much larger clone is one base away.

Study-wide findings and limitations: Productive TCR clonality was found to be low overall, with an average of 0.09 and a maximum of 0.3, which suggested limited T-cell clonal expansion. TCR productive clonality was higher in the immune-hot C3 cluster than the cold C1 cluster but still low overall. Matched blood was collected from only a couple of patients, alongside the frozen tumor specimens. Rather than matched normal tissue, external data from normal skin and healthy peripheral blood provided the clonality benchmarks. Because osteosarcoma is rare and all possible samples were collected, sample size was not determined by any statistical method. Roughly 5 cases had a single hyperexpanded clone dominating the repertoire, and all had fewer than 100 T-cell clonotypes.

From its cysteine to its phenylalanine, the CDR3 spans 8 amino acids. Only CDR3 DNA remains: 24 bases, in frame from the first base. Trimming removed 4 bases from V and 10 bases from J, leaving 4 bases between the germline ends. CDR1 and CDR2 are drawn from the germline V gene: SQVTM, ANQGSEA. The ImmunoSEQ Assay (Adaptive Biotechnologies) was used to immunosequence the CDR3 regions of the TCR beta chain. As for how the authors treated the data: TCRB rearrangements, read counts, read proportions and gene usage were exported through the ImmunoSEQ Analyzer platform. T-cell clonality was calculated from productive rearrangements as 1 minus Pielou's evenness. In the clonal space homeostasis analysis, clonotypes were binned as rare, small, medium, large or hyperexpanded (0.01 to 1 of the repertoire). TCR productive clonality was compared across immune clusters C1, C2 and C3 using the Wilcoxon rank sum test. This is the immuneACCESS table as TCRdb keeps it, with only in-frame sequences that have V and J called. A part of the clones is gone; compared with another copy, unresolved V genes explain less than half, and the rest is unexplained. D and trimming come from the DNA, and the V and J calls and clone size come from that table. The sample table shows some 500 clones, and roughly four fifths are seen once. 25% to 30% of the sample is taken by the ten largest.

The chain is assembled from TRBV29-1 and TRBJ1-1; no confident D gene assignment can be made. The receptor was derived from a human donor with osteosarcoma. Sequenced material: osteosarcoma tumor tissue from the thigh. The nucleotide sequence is TGCAGCGTTGGCAGAGCTTTCTTT. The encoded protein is CSVGRAFF.